This TCR beta chain emerged from a study of shared clonotypes between healthy human individuals. This table comes from immunoSEQ multiplex PCR, and its TCRdb copy is limited to in-frame clones, with some not included. The data contain 640,000 or so clones, less than 80% of them seen just once; the ten biggest clones take up roughly 1.8%. Recent acute infections and vaccinations were absent in the healthy HIV-negative adult donors. CD4+ cells yielded CD45RA+ naive and CD45RA-negative memory subsets. Trimming pared 6 bases from V and 6 bases from J, leaving 15 bases between. Germline lookup yields CDR1 SGHAT and CDR2 FQNNGV. This CDR3 is 14 amino acids long.

The sequence derives from a woman in her twenties or thirties in good health. The chain joins TRBV11-2 to TRBJ1-5; no reliable D call. Sequenced sample: memory CD4+ T cells sorted from blood. Subset described: CD45RA-negative fraction. The CDR3 sequence: CASSVRTQAQPQHF. CDR3 in DNA: TGTGCCAGCAGTGTACGAACGCAGGCTCAGCCCCAGCATTTT.